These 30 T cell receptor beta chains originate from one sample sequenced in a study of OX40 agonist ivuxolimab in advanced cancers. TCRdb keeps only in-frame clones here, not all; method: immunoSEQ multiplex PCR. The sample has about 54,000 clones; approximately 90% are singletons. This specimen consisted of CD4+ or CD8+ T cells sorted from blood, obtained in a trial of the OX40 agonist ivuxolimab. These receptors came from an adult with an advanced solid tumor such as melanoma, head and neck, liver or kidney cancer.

The DNA for the CDR3 is TGCGCCAGCAGCCATATCGTGCAGGGAAATATTATGCGGCACTATGGCTACACCTTC. Translating it yields CASSHIVQGNIMRHYGYTF. V is TRBV4-1 and J is TRBJ1-2; D may be TRBD1 (5 bases). Germline values: CDR1 MGHRA, CDR2 YSYEKL. The CDR3 sequence is 19 residues long. Trimming shortened V by 3 bases and J by 3 bases, and 26 bases separated the two germline ends.

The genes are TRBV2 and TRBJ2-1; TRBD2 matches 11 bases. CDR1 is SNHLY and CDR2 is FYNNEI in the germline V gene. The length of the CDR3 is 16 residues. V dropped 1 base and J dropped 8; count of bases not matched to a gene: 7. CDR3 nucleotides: TGTGCCAGCAGTGAAGTAGCCGGGACTAGCGGCGATGAGCAGTTCTTC. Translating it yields CASSEVAGTSGDEQFF.

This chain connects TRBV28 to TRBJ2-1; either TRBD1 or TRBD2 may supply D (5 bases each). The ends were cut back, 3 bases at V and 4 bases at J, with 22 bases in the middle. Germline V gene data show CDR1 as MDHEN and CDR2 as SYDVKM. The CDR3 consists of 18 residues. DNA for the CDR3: TGTGCCAGCAGTTTCTCCAGGGCGGATGTTAGGAGGTACAATGAGCAGTTCTTC. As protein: CASSFSRADVRRYNEQFF.

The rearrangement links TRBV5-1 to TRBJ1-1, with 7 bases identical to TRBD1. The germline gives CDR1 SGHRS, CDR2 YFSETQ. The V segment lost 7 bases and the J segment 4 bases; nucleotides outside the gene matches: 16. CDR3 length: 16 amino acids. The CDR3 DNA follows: TGCGCCAGCTCGGATGAGGGGGCGACTTACACCACTGAAGCTTTCTTT. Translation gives CASSDEGATYTTEAFF. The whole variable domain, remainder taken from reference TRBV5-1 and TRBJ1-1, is KAGVTQTPRYLIKTRGQQVTLSCSPISGHRSVSWYQQTPGQGLQFLFEYFSETQRNKGNFPGRFSGRQFSNSRSEMNVSTLELGDSALYLCASSDEGATYTTEAFFGQGTRLTVV.

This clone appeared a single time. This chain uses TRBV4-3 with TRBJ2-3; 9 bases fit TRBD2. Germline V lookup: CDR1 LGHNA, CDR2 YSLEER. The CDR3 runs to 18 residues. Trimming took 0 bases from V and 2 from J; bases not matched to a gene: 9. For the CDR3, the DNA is TGCGCCAGCAGCCAAGATTCGGGACTAGCTTTTTCCACAGATACGCAGTATTTT. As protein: CASSQDSGLAFSTDTQYF.

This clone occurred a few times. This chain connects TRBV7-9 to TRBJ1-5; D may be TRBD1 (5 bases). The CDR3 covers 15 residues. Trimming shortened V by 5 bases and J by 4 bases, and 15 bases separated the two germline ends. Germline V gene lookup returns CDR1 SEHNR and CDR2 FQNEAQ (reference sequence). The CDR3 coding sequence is TGTGCCAGCAGCAAATCAGACAGCACTAATCAGCCCCAGCATTTT. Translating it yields CASSKSDSTNQPQHF.

CDR3 loop: CASSQESFLMNEQFF. The CDR3 coding sequence is TGCGCCAGCAGCCAAGAATCGTTTCTAATGAATGAGCAGTTCTTC. The gene calls are TRBV4-1 and TRBJ2-1; no firm D call. Germline V lookup: CDR1 MGHRA, CDR2 YSYEKL. The CDR3 spans 15 residues. V lost 0 bases, J lost 7 bases, and 13 bases lay in between.

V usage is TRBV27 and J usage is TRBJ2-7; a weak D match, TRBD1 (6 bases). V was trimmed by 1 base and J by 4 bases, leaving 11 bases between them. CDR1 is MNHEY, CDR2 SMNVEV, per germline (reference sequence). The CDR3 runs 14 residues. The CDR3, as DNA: TGTGCCAGCAGTTTATGGGGGACACAATACGAGCAGTACTTC. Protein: CASSLWGTQYEQYF.

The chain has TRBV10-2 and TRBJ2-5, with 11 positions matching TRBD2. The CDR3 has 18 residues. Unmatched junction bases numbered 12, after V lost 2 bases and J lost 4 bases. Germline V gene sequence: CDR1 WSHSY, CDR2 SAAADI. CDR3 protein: CASSEEVVAGGQSETQYF. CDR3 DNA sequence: TGCGCCAGCAGTGAGGAGGTGGTAGCGGGGGGGCAGTCAGAGACCCAGTACTTC.

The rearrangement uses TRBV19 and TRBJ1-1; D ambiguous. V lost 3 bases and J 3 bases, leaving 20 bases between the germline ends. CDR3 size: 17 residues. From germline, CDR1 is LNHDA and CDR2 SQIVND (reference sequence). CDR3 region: CASSIFPAITLDTEAFF. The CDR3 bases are TGTGCCAGTAGTATTTTCCCCGCCATCACCCTCGACACTGAAGCTTTCTTT.

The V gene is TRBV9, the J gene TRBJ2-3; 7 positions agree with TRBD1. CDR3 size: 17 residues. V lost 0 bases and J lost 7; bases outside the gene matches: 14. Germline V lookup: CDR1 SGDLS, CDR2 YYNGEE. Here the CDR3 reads CASSVATGTALTNTQYF. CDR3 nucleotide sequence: TGTGCCAGCAGCGTAGCTACTGGGACAGCCCTCACGAATACGCAGTATTTT.

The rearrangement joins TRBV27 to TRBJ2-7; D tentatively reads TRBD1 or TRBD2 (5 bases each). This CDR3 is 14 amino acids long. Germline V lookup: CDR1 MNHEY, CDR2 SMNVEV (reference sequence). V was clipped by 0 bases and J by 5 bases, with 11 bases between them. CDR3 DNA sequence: TGTGCCAGCAGTTTATCCGTGATGGGGGACGAGCAGTACTTC. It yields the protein CASSLSVMGDEQYF.

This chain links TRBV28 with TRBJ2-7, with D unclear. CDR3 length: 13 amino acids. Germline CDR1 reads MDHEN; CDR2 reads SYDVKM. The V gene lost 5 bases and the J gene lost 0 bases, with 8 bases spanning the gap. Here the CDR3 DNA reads TGTGCCAGCAGTCACGGGCTCTCCTACGAGCAGTACTTC. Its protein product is CASSHGLSYEQYF.

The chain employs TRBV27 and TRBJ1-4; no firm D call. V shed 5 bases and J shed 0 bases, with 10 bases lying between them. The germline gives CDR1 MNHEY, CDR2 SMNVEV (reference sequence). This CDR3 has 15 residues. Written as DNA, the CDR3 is TGTGCCAGCAGTCCAATGGGAGCAACTAATGAAAAACTGTTTTTT. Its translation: CASSPMGATNEKLFF.

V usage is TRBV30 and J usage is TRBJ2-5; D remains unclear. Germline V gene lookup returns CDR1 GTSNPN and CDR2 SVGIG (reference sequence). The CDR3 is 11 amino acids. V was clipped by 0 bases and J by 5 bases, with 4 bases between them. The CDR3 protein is CAWSVRETQYF. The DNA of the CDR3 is TGTGCCTGGAGTGTACGGGAGACCCAGTACTTC.

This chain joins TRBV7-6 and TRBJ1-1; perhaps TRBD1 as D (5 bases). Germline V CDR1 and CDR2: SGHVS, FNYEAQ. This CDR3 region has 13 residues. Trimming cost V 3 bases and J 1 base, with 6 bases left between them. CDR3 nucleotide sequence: TGTGCCAGCAGCTTTGGGGCGAACACTGAAGCTTTCTTT. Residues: CASSFGANTEAFF.

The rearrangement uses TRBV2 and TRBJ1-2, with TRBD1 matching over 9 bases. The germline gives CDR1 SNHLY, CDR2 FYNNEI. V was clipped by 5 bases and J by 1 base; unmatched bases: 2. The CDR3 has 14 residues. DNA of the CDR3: TGTGCCAGCAGTTCGGGACAGGGTAACTATGGCTACACCTTC. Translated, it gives CASSSGQGNYGYTF.

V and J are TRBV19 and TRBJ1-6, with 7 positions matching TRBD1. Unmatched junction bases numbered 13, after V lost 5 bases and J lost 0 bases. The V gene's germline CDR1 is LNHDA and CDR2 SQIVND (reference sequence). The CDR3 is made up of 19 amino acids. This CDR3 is CASSLSPGQWGSYNSPLHF. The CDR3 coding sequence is TGTGCCAGTAGTTTATCCCCGGGACAGTGGGGCTCCTATAATTCACCCCTCCACTTT.

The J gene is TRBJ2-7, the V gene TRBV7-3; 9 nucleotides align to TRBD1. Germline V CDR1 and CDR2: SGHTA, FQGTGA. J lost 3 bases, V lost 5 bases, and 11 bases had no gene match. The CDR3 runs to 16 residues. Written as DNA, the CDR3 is TGTGCCAGCAGCCCCGACTCGGGACAGGGTCTCTACGAGCAGTACTTC. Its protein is CASSPDSGQGLYEQYF. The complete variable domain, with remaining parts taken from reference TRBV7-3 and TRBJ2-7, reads GAGVSQTPSNKVTEKGKYVELRCDPISGHTALYWYRQSLGQGPEFLIYFQGTGAADDSGLPNDRFFAVRPEGSVSTLKIQRTERGDSAVYLCASSPDSGQGLYEQYFGPGTRLTVT.

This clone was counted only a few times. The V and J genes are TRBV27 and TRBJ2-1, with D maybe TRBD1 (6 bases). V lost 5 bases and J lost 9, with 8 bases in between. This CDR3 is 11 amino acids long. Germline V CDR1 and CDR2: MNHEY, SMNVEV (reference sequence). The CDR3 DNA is TGTGCCAGCAGTGAAGGGGGTGAGCAGTTCTTC. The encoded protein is CASSEGGEQFF.

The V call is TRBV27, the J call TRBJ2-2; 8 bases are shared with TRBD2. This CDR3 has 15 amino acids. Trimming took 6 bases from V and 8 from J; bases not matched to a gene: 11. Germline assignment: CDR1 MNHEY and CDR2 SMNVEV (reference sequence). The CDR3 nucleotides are TGTGCCAGCAGGGACCGGGGGGGCCCAACGGGGGAGCTGTTTTTT. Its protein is CASRDRGGPTGELFF.

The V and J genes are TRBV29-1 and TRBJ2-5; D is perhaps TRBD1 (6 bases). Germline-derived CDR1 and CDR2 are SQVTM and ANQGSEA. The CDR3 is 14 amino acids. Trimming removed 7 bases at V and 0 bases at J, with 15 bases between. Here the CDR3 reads CSALNQGYQETQYF. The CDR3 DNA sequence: TGCAGCGCCCTAAACCAGGGGTACCAAGAGACCCAGTACTTC.

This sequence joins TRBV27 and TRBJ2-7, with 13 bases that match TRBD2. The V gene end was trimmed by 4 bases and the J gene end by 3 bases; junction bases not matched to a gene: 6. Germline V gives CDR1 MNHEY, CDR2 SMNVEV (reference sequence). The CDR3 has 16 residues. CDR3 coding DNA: TGTGCCAGCAGTTCGGGACTAGCGGGAAGGGTCTACGAGCAGTACTTC. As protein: CASSSGLAGRVYEQYF.

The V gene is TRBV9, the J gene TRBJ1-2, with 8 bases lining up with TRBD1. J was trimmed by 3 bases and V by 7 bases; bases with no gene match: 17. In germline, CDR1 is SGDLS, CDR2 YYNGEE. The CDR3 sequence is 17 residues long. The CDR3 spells CASAEGDRGGGDYGYTF. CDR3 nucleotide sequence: TGTGCCAGCGCCGAGGGTGACAGGGGCGGTGGGGACTATGGCTACACCTTC.

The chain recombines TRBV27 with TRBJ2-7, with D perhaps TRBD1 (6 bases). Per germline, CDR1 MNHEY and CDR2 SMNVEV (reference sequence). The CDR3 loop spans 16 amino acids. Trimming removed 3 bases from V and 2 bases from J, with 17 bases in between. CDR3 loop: CASSFLDRSITYEQYF. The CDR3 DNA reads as TGTGCCAGCAGTTTCCTCGACAGGTCTATAACCTACGAGCAGTACTTC.

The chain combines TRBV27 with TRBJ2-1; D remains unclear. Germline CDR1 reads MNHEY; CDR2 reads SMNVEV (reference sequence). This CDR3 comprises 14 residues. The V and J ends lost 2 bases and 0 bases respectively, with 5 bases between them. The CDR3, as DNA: TGTGCCAGCAGTTTAGGGGACTCCTACAATGAGCAGTTCTTC. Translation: CASSLGDSYNEQFF.

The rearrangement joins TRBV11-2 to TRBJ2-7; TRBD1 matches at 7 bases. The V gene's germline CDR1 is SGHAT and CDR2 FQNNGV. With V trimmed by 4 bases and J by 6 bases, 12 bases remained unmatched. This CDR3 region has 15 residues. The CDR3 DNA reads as TGTGCCAGCAGCTATCCAACGACAGGGCTGGGCGAGCAGTACTTC. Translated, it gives CASSYPTTGLGEQYF.

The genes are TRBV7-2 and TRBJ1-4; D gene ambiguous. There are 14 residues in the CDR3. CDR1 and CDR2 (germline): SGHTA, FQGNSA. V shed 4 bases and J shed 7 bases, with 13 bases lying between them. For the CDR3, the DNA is TGTGCCAGCAGCTCCGCCGTCCAGCGTGAAAAACTGTTTTTT. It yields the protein CASSSAVQREKLFF.

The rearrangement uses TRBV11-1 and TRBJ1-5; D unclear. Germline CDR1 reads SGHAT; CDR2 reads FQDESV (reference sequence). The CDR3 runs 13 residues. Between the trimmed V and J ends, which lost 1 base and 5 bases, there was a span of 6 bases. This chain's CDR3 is CASSLGPDQPQHF. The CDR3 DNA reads TGTGCCAGCAGCTTAGGCCCAGATCAGCCCCAGCATTTT.

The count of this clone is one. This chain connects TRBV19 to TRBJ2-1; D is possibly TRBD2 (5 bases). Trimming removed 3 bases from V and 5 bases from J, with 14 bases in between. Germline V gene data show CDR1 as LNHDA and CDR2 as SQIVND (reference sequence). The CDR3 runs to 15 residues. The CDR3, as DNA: TGTGCCAGTAGTATCGGATCAAGGGAGAACAATGAGCAGTTCTTC. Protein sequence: CASSIGSRENNEQFF.